Here is one T cell receptor (beta chain) with its context. The antigen is unknown. This specimen belongs to a study of T cells in localized non-small cell lung cancer. General study findings and limits: Detection in adjacent lung was observed for a median about 50 of the top 100 tumor clones. Heterogeneity cannot be ruled out, as sequencing used one tumor region only.

V gave up 6 bases and J gave up 8 bases, with 10 bases separating them. The V gene's germline CDR1 is SNHLY and CDR2 FYNNEI. CDR3 length equals 11 residues. Measured with immunoSEQ multiplex PCR; TCRdb has only the in-frame clones, and not every one. Of some 15,000 clones listed, over 70% are singletons. J is TRBJ1-2 and V is TRBV2; D is uncertain. The sequences come from peripheral blood, collected before any cancer treatment. The TCR sequence derives from a male donor aged 60 or over with stage I lung adenocarcinoma. The CDR3 DNA reads TGTGCCAGCAGCATAGTGGGGGGCTACACCTTC. Translation: CASSIVGGYTF.